Sequencing of this T cell receptor (beta chain) was carried out in a study of blood T cell repertoires in COVID-19. Background on the study: Sites across the United States, Italy and Spain contributed samples from acute and convalescent COVID-19. PBMCs, B-cell-depleted T cells, or T cells provided the cDNA or gDNA that made up the material.

Enrolled during active infection, Seattle patients were then followed longitudinally. In the study's own analysis: It was from reference gene primer amplification that nucleated cell counts were estimated. Some clones are missing from TCRdb's copy, which holds only in-frame ones; the method was immunoSEQ multiplex PCR. The V and J calls and clone size were taken over from that table, and D and trimming were inferred from the DNA. This repertoire shows about 310,000 clones, 90% found once; its top ten account for more than 0.85%. This clone was counted a few times. V was pared by 4 bases and J by 4 bases, with 13 bases between. The germline gives CDR1 LGHNA, CDR2 YSLEER. The CDR3 sequence is 15 residues long.

The chain is built from TRBV4-3 and TRBJ2-2, with D maybe TRBD2 (6 bases). The TCR originated in a middle-aged woman with COVID-19, enrolled during active disease. The sample consisted of peripheral blood. The CDR3 spells CASSREVGATGELFF. CDR3 bases: TGCGCCAGCAGCCGGGAGGTCGGCGCCACCGGGGAGCTGTTTTTT.